The T cell receptor (beta chain) described here comes from a study of shared T cell receptors in the human thymus. This clone was found once. Some clones are missing from TCRdb's copy, which holds only in-frame ones; the method was immunoSEQ multiplex PCR. Among hundreds of thousands of clones listed, 70% to 90% were seen once. Germline V CDR1 and CDR2: MNHEY, SMNVEV (reference sequence). There are 16 residues in the CDR3. V was shortened by 2 bases and J by 9 bases, with 21 bases between the two germline ends. In addition, the sample was reused for a study of human thymus T cells. That source notes: The study used thymus tissue resected during corrective heart surgery.

The sequenced material came from thymocytes. The chain links TRBV27 to TRBJ2-3; D is unclear. The TCR was taken from a boy under two years old with a congenital heart defect. The CDR3 DNA reads TGTGCCAGCAGTTTAGGGCTGCAGAATAAGTACCCAACGCAGTATTTT. Protein: CASSLGLQNKYPTQYF.